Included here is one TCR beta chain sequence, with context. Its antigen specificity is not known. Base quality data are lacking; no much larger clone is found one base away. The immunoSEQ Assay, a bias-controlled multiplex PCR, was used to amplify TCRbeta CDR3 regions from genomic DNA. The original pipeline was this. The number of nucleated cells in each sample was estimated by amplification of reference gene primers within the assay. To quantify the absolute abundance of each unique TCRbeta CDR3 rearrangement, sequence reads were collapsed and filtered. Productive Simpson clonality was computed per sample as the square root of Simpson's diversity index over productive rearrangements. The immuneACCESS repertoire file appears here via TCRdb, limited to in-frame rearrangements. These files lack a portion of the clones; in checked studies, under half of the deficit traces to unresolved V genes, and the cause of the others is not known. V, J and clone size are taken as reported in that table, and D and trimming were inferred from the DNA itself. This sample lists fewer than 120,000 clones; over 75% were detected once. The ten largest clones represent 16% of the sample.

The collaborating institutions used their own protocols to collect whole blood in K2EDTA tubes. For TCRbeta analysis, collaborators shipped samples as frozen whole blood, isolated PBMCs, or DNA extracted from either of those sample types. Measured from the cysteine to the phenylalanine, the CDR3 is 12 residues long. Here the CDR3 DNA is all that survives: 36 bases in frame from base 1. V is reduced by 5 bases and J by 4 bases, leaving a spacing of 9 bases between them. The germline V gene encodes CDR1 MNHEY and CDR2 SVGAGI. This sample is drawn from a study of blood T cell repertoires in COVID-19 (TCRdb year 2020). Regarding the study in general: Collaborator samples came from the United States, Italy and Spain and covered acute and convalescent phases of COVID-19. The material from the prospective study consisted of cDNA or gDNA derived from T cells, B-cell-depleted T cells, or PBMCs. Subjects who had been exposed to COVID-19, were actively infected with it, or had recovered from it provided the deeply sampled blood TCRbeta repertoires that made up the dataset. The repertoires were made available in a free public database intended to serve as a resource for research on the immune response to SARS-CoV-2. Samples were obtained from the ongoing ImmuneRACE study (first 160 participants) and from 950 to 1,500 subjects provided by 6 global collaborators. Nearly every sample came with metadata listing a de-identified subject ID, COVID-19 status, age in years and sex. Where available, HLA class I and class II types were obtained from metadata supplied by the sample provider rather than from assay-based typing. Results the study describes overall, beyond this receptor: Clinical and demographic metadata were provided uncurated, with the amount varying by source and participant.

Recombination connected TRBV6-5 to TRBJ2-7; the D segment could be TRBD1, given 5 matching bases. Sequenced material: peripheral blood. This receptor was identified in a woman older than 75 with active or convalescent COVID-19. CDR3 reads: CASSTQGYEQYF. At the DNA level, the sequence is TGTGCCAGCAGTACCCAGGGTTACGAGCAGTACTTC.